A selection of T cell receptor beta chains follows, all from one sample in a study of CD8 T cells in ankylosing spondylitis. TCRdb ran MiXCR on the 5' RACE reads and lists one entry per CDR3 protein. Of around 32,000 distinct CDR3 sequences in the sample, about 7.2% are singletons; the top ten hold about 10%. Source material: blood, either unsorted or a sorted T cell fraction (not recorded which). Receptors originate from a male donor with ankylosing spondylitis or in good health (not recorded which). Both conserved end residues are part of each CDR3. D genes are given only for firm matches. The size of a clone is reported for some rows only, either as once, few or many, or as a class for expanded clones.

D: .
size: medium-sized
J: TRBJ2-7
V: TRBV27
CDR3: CASKGAGHREYEQYF
DNA: TGTGCCAGCAAGGGTGCGGGGCATCGGGAATACGAGCAGTACTTC

D: .
size: many
J: TRBJ2-1
V: TRBV11-2
CDR3: CASSLIVYNEQFF
DNA: TGTGCCAGCAGCTTAATCGTCTACAATGAGCAGTTCTTC

D: .
size: many
J: TRBJ2-2
V: TRBV6-1
CDR3: CASAEAWTGELFF
DNA: TGTGCCAGCGCTGAGGCGTGGACCGGGGAGCTGTTTTTT

D: .
size: many
J: TRBJ2-1
V: TRBV12-3/TRBV12-4
CDR3: CASRSRSYNEQFF
DNA: TGTGCCAGCAGATCTCGATCCTACAATGAGCAGTTCTTC

D: .
size: many
J: TRBJ2-1
V: TRBV29-1
CDR3: CSVEDGMRTAGNEQFF
DNA: TGCAGCGTTGAAGACGGTATGAGGACAGCTGGGAATGAGCAGTTCTTC

D: .
size: .
J: TRBJ2-5
V: TRBV29-1
CDR3: CSVGEETQYF
DNA: TGCAGCGTTGGGGAGGAGACCCAGTACTTC

D: TRBD2
size: many
J: TRBJ2-5
V: TRBV5-1
CDR3: CASSSGTSQETQYF
DNA: TGCGCCAGCAGCAGCGGGACTTCACAAGAGACCCAGTACTTC

D: .
size: .
J: TRBJ1-5
V: TRBV19
CDR3: CASSIGGAGQPQHF
DNA: TGTGCCAGTAGTATCGGGGGGGCCGGTCAGCCCCAGCATTTT

D: TRBD1
size: many
J: TRBJ2-7
V: TRBV20-1
CDR3: CSAQSDRESVYSYEQYF
DNA: TGCAGTGCTCAATCGGACAGGGAATCTGTATATTCCTACGAGCAGTACTTC

D: .
size: many
J: TRBJ1-1
V: TRBV5-1
CDR3: CASSLRTENTEAFF
DNA: TGCGCCAGCAGCTTGCGGACAGAAAACACTGAAGCTTTCTTT

D: TRBD1
size: many
J: TRBJ2-1
V: TRBV29-1
CDR3: CSVPGQGSNEQFF
DNA: TGCAGCGTCCCGGGACAGGGATCAAATGAGCAGTTCTTC

D: .
size: many
J: TRBJ2-7
V: TRBV12-3/TRBV12-4
CDR3: CATKGGSSYEQYF
DNA: TGTGCCACCAAGGGAGGATCTTCCTACGAGCAGTACTTC

D: .
size: once
J: TRBJ2-2
V: TRBV5-5
CDR3: CASSLGGGPNTAELFF
DNA: TGCGCCAGCAGCTTGGGCGGAGGCCCTAACACCGCGGAGCTGTTTTTT

D: .
size: few
J: TRBJ2-5
V: TRBV27
CDR3: CASSWQYPSLETQYF
DNA: TGTGCCAGCAGTTGGCAGTACCCTTCCCTGGAGACCCAGTACTTC

D: .
size: .
J: TRBJ2-1
V: TRBV6-6
CDR3: CASSYSPYNEQFF
DNA: TGTGCCAGCAGTTACTCCCCCTACAATGAGCAGTTCTTC

D: TRBD2
size: many
J: TRBJ2-7
V: TRBV20-1
CDR3: CCARDRELAGATYEQYF
DNA: TGCTGTGCTAGAGATCGAGAACTAGCGGGAGCGACGTACGAGCAGTACTTC

D: .
size: many
J: TRBJ1-5
V: TRBV12-3/TRBV12-4
CDR3: CASSLGVGNQPQHF
DNA: TGTGCCAGCAGTTTAGGAGTGGGCAATCAGCCCCAGCATTTT

D: .
size: medium-sized
J: TRBJ2-1
V: TRBV7-7
CDR3: CASGESIADEQFF
DNA: TGTGCTAGCGGAGAATCAATAGCCGATGAGCAGTTCTTC

D: .
size: many
J: TRBJ2-2
V: TRBV11-2
CDR3: CASSSLTSNTGELFF
DNA: TGTGCCAGCAGCTCACTGACCTCTAACACCGGGGAGCTGTTTTTT

D: TRBD2
size: many
J: TRBJ2-2
V: TRBV20-1
CDR3: CSARGGGTNTGELFF
DNA: TGCAGTGCTAGGGGCGGGGGGACGAACACCGGGGAGCTGTTTTTT

D: .
size: many
J: TRBJ1-2
V: TRBV28
CDR3: CASSQDLEYGYTF
DNA: TGTGCCAGCAGTCAAGATCTTGAATATGGCTACACCTTC

D: .
size: many
J: TRBJ1-1
V: TRBV7-3
CDR3: CASSLSSGRRAFF
DNA: TGTGCCAGCAGCTTAAGCTCGGGACGTCGGGCTTTCTTT

D: .
size: many
J: TRBJ2-5
V: TRBV6-1
CDR3: CASSKRGGGDQETQYF
DNA: TGTGCCAGCAGTAAAAGGGGAGGGGGGGACCAAGAGACCCAGTACTTC

D: TRBD2
size: many
J: TRBJ2-2
V: TRBV12-3/TRBV12-4
CDR3: CASSQTSAGELFF
DNA: TGTGCCAGCAGCCAGACTAGCGCCGGGGAGCTGTTTTTT

D: TRBD2
size: many
J: TRBJ2-2
V: TRBV2
CDR3: CASREGLAGGAGELFF
DNA: TGTGCCAGCAGAGAAGGACTAGCGGGAGGGGCCGGGGAGCTGTTTTTT

D: TRBD1
size: many
J: TRBJ1-5
V: TRBV4-1
CDR3: CASSQEPGGVNQPQHF
DNA: TGCGCCAGCAGCCAAGAGCCAGGGGGCGTTAATCAGCCCCAGCATTTT

D: .
size: many
J: TRBJ1-2
V: TRBV12-3/TRBV12-4
CDR3: CASSLSGPNSGYTF
DNA: TGTGCCAGCAGTTTGTCGGGACCTAACTCGGGCTACACCTTC